These 18 T cell receptor beta chains came from one sample sequenced in a study of blood T cells in healthy people across ages. It was with a sample-barcoded 5' primer and a J-beta primer mix that a second PCR of roughly 6 to 11 cycles was run. TCRdb fed the 5' RACE reads into MiXCR, producing one record per CDR3 protein. The table lists around 1.5 million distinct CDR3 sequences, around 39% of them singletons. The sequenced sample consisted of blood. The origin of the receptors is a woman between 18 and 29 years old in good health.

This clonotype was seen more than once but under ten times. The chain couples TRBV6-1 to TRBJ2-5; unclear D gene. Germline V gene sequence: CDR1 MNHNS, CDR2 SASEGT. The CDR3 totals 14 residues. With 0 bases removed from V and 1 base from J, the gap between germline ends came to 6 bases. The CDR3 loop is CASSEAVGQETQYF. CDR3 nucleotide sequence: TGTGCCAGCAGTGAAGCCGTGGGCCAAGAGACCCAGTACTTC.

The rearrangement links TRBV6-5 to TRBJ2-1; 8 bases line up with TRBD2. There are 17 residues in the CDR3. The V gene end was trimmed by 2 bases and the J gene end by 4 bases; junction bases not matched to a gene: 10. The germline CDR1 and CDR2 sequences are MNHEY and SVGAGI. For the CDR3, the DNA is TGTGCCAGCAGTTACCGATCCAGCGGGAGAACTTACAATGAGCAGTTCTTC. Encoded protein: CASSYRSSGRTYNEQFF.

V gene TRBV20-1 combines with J gene TRBJ2-7, with D possibly being TRBD1 or TRBD2 (5 bases each). The V and J ends lost 3 bases and 3 bases respectively, with 15 bases between them. Germline CDR1 is DFQATT and CDR2 is SNEGSKA (reference sequence). The CDR3 totals 14 residues. The CDR3 here is CSASRVGGFYEQYF. CDR3 sequence (DNA): TGCAGTGCTAGCAGGGTTGGGGGATTCTACGAGCAGTACTTC.

J is TRBJ2-7 and V is TRBV2; 7 bases line up with TRBD2. The CDR3 is 14 amino acids. In germline, CDR1 is SNHLY, CDR2 FYNNEI. Trimming took 10 bases from V and 0 from J; bases not matched to a gene: 9. CDR3: CAMGGSLPSYEQYF. CDR3 bases: TGTGCCATGGGGGGGTCTCTCCCCTCCTACGAGCAGTACTTC.

This clonotype appeared a few times. The CDR3 sequence: CSARGLATYEQYF. CDR3 DNA: TGCAGTGCTAGGGGGTTGGCCACCTACGAGCAGTACTTC. The chain combines TRBV20-1 with TRBJ2-7; D ambiguous. CDR3 length: 13 residues. Trimming took 3 bases from V and 2 from J, leaving 11 bases between them. The germline gives CDR1 DFQATT, CDR2 SNEGSKA (reference sequence).

Only one count was recorded for this clonotype. The chain is built from TRBV6-1 and TRBJ1-1, with no clear D. Germline assignment: CDR1 MNHNS and CDR2 SASEGT. The V gene lost 5 bases and the J gene lost 1 base, with 14 bases spanning the gap. This CDR3 is built from 15 residues. For the CDR3, the DNA is TGTGCCAGCAGTTTTGGACCAGCAGAGAACACTGAAGCTTTCTTT. It encodes CASSFGPAENTEAFF.

This chain links TRBV24-1 with TRBJ2-5; TRBD1 might be the D (6 bases). The V end was cut by 12 bases, the J end by 11 bases, with 24 bases between. The germline gives CDR1 KGHDR, CDR2 SFDVKD. CDR3 length: 13 residues. CDR3 amino acids: CAVGGALSDEQYF. The CDR3 coding sequence is TGTGCCGTAGGGGGAGCCTTAAGCGATGAGCAGTACTTC.

A remark on this clonotype: One base away lies a much larger clone, so this may be a sequencing read error. This sequence joins TRBV7-7 and TRBJ2-7; TRBD2 aligns across 12 bases. From germline, CDR1 is SSHAT and CDR2 FNYEAQ (reference sequence). The CDR3 runs to 14 residues. The CDR3 DNA reads as TGTGCTAGCAAACCGGGACTAGCGGGTGATGAGCAGTACTTC. Amino acid sequence: CASKPGLAGDEQYF. Filled out from reference TRBV7-7 and TRBJ2-7, the complete variable domain reads GAGVSQSPRYKVTKRGQDVTLRCDPISSHATLYWYQQALGQGPEFLTYFNYEAQPDKSGLPSDRFSAERPEGSISTLTIQRTEQRDSAMYRCASKPGLAGDEQYFGPGTRLTVT.

The chain links TRBV20-1 to TRBJ1-1; possibly TRBD1 for D (5 bases). The V gene lost 3 bases and the J gene lost 1 base, with 30 bases spanning the gap. Germline V gene sequence: CDR1 DFQATT, CDR2 SNEGSKA (reference sequence). The CDR3 covers 20 residues. The CDR3 bases are TGCAGTGCTAGGGGGGGTGGCGTCACCTCAACACGGGGAGGGAACACTGAAGCTTTCTTT. It encodes CSARGGGVTSTRGGNTEAFF.

This chain connects TRBV9 to TRBJ1-6; possibly TRBD1 for D (5 bases). Germline-derived CDR1 and CDR2 are SGDLS and YYNGEE. This CDR3 is built from 13 residues. Trimming stripped 2 bases from V and 8 bases from J, with 8 bases between. In nucleotides, the CDR3 is TGTGCCAGCAGCGTGGGGGTGGATTCACCCCTCCACTTT. Protein: CASSVGVDSPLHF.

The chain recombines TRBV20-1 with TRBJ2-7, with a tentative D call TRBD2 (6 bases). Germline V gene lookup returns CDR1 DFQATT and CDR2 SNEGSKA (reference sequence). V lost 6 bases and J lost 5, with 11 bases in between. The CDR3 is 11 residues long. Here the CDR3 reads CSAPGLHEQYF. The CDR3 nucleotides read TGCAGTGCGCCGGGACTTCACGAGCAGTACTTC.

This clonotype was counted between two and nine times. The CDR3 coding sequence is TGTGCCAGCAGTTTTCGGACAGGGGCTGGCTACACCTTC. Its translation: CASSFRTGAGYTF. The chain recombines TRBV6-6 with TRBJ1-2; TRBD1 matches 9 bases. In germline, CDR1 is MNHNY, CDR2 SVGAGI (reference sequence). After removal of 4 bases from V and 7 bases from J, the junction contained 4 bases not matched to a gene. This CDR3 spans 13 amino acids.

This clonotype was found a few times. The chain employs TRBV6-5 and TRBJ1-2; the match to TRBD1 covers 8 bases. This CDR3 contains 16 residues. Germline CDR1 and CDR2: MNHEY and SVGAGI. The J segment lost 3 bases and the V segment lost 2 bases, leaving 8 bases of the junction unmatched. CDR3 nucleotide sequence: TGTGCCAGCAGTTACCAGAAGGGACAGGCGTACTATGGCTACACCTTC. Protein sequence: CASSYQKGQAYYGYTF.

The chain recombines TRBV10-3 with TRBJ2-5, with D perhaps matching TRBD1 or TRBD2 (6 bases each). The J call is in doubt because the DNA end fits TRBJ2-7 better. Germline V gene data show CDR1 as ENHRY and CDR2 as SYGVKD. The CDR3 is made up of 17 amino acids. This CDR3 reads CAISESEGGGGSYEQYF. In DNA form, the CDR3 reads TGTGCCATCAGTGAGTCGGAGGGGGGCGGAGGGTCCTACGAGCAGTACTTC.

As regards this clonotype: At one of its ends the junction is not consistent with the germline gene, which may arise from a read error. The gene calls are TRBV4-1 and TRBJ1-2; 7 bases line up with TRBD1. Looked up from germline, CDR1 is MGHRA and CDR2 is YSYEKL. The CDR3 has 13 residues. The CDR3 nucleotides are TGCACCAGCAGCGACAGGGTTGACTATGGCTACACCTTC. This sequence encodes CTSSDRVDYGYTF.

The chain is built from TRBV4-1 and TRBJ2-1; the match to TRBD2 covers 9 bases. V shed 6 bases, J shed 2 bases, and the junction held 17 bases outside the gene matches. The CDR3 has 19 residues. Germline V CDR1 and CDR2: MGHRA, YSYEKL. The CDR3 DNA reads TGCGCCAGCAGTCGCGGTCTAGCGGGGTCCCGGGTACCCTACAATGAGCAGTTCTTC. Its translation: CASSRGLAGSRVPYNEQFF.

This rearrangement joins TRBV6-5 to TRBJ1-1; D gene unclear. The V and J ends lost 4 bases and 7 bases respectively, with 7 bases between them. This CDR3 region has 11 residues. Germline CDR1 MNHEY, CDR2 SVGAGI. CDR3 amino acids: CASSSTYEAFF. CDR3 nucleotide sequence: TGTGCCAGCAGTTCTACGTATGAAGCTTTCTTT.

There are a few counts of this clonotype. The chain recombines TRBV29-1 with TRBJ2-3; D is undetermined. In germline, CDR1 is SQVTM, CDR2 ANQGSEA. There are 14 residues in the CDR3. Trimming took 4 bases from V and 2 from J, leaving 13 bases between them. CDR3: CSVAPTTSTDTQYF. Written as DNA, the CDR3 is TGCAGCGTTGCGCCCACGACCTCCACAGATACGCAGTATTTT.